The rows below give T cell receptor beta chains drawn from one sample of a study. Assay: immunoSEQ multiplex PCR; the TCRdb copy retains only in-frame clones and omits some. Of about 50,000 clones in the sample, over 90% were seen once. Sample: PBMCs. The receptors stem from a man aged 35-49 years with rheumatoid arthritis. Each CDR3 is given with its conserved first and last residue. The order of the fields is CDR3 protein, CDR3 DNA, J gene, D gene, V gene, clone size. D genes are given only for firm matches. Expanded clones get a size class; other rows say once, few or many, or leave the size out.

cdr3_aa: CASSLDNEKLFF; cdr3_nt: TGTGCCAGCAGCTTAGATAATGAAAAACTGTTTTTT; j_call: TRBJ1-4; d_call: .; v_call: TRBV11-2; clone_size: once
cdr3_aa: CASSARLAGGRGELFF; cdr3_nt: TGTGCCAGCAGCGCCCGACTAGCGGGGGGGAGAGGGGAGCTGTTTTTT; j_call: TRBJ2-2; d_call: TRBD2; v_call: TRBV9; clone_size: .
cdr3_aa: CASKRFSGNTIYF; cdr3_nt: TGTGCCAGCAAGAGGTTCTCTGGAAACACCATATATTTT; j_call: TRBJ1-3; d_call: .; v_call: TRBV12-3/TRBV12-4; clone_size: .
cdr3_aa: CASSFRTGGTDTQYF; cdr3_nt: TGTGCCAGCAGCTTCCGGACAGGGGGAACAGATACGCAGTATTTT; j_call: TRBJ2-3; d_call: TRBD1; v_call: TRBV5-6; clone_size: .
cdr3_aa: CASSLGGGTAATGTDTQYF; cdr3_nt: TGTGCCAGCAGCTTGGGAGGGGGGACAGCCGCCACGGGCACAGATACGCAGTATTTT; j_call: TRBJ2-3; d_call: .; v_call: TRBV5-6; clone_size: .
cdr3_aa: CASSSPGAGVNQPQHF; cdr3_nt: TGTGCCAGCAGTTCACCAGGGGCCGGCGTCAATCAGCCCCAGCATTTT; j_call: TRBJ1-5; d_call: .; v_call: TRBV28; clone_size: few
cdr3_aa: CASSLNGRSYNEQFF; cdr3_nt: TGTGCCAGCAGTCTGAACGGGAGGTCCTACAATGAGCAGTTCTTC; j_call: TRBJ2-1; d_call: TRBD2; v_call: TRBV28; clone_size: .
cdr3_aa: CASSSSPYEQYF; cdr3_nt: TGTGCCAGCAGCTCAAGCCCCTACGAGCAGTACTTC; j_call: TRBJ2-7; d_call: .; v_call: TRBV3-1/TRBV3-2; clone_size: .
cdr3_aa: CAWSSGTGGNQPQHF; cdr3_nt: TGTGCCTGGAGTTCCGGGACAGGGGGCAATCAGCCCCAGCATTTT; j_call: TRBJ1-5; d_call: TRBD1; v_call: TRBV30; clone_size: .
cdr3_aa: CAIRQGGETQYF; cdr3_nt: TGTGCCATCAGACAGGGTGGGGAGACCCAGTACTTC; j_call: TRBJ2-5; d_call: .; v_call: TRBV10-3; clone_size: .
cdr3_aa: CASSYRGTGSNEGVF; cdr3_nt: TGTGCCAGCAGTTATCGTGGGACAGGCTCGAATGAGGGGGTTTTT; j_call: TRBJ1-4; d_call: TRBD1; v_call: TRBV6-5; clone_size: .
cdr3_aa: CASSLLGGDLYEQYF; cdr3_nt: TGTGCCAGCAGTTTATTAGGGGGCGATCTCTACGAGCAGTACTTC; j_call: TRBJ2-7; d_call: TRBD1; v_call: TRBV28; clone_size: few
cdr3_aa: CASSEAPAPTGELFF; cdr3_nt: TGTGCCAGCAGTGAAGCGCCTGCCCCGACCGGGGAGCTGTTTTTT; j_call: TRBJ2-2; d_call: .; v_call: TRBV2; clone_size: .
cdr3_aa: CASSVSGTGAKLAKNIQYF; cdr3_nt: TGTGCCAGCAGTGTAAGCGGGACAGGGGCGAAACTAGCCAAAAACATTCAGTACTTC; j_call: TRBJ2-4; d_call: TRBD1; v_call: TRBV27; clone_size: .
cdr3_aa: CASSYGGFMNTEAFF; cdr3_nt: TGTGCCAGCAGTTATGGGGGCTTCATGAACACTGAAGCTTTCTTT; j_call: TRBJ1-1; d_call: .; v_call: TRBV6-5; clone_size: .
cdr3_aa: CAWSLGLAGAVETQYF; cdr3_nt: TGTGCCTGGAGTCTAGGACTAGCGGGAGCGGTGGAGACCCAGTACTTC; j_call: TRBJ2-5; d_call: TRBD2; v_call: TRBV30; clone_size: .
cdr3_aa: CASSLERAAEAFF; cdr3_nt: TGTGCCAGCAGCTTAGAAAGGGCTGCTGAAGCTTTCTTT; j_call: TRBJ1-1; d_call: .; v_call: TRBV7-2; clone_size: .
cdr3_aa: CAIASRDSNTEAFF; cdr3_nt: TGTGCCATCGCATCCCGGGACAGTAACACTGAAGCTTTCTTT; j_call: TRBJ1-1; d_call: TRBD1; v_call: TRBV10-3; clone_size: .
cdr3_aa: CASSQRVSGTGELFF; cdr3_nt: TGTGCCAGCAGCCAGCGGGTATCGGGCACCGGGGAGCTGTTTTTT; j_call: TRBJ2-2; d_call: .; v_call: TRBV3-1/TRBV3-2; clone_size: once
cdr3_aa: CASSRPDGEAFF; cdr3_nt: TGTGCCAGCAGCCGTCCGGACGGCGAAGCTTTCTTT; j_call: TRBJ1-1; d_call: .; v_call: TRBV3-1/TRBV3-2; clone_size: .
cdr3_aa: CASSQGYTGVPLHF; cdr3_nt: TGTGCCAGCAGCCAGGGGTACACAGGCGTCCCCCTCCACTTT; j_call: TRBJ1-6; d_call: .; v_call: TRBV14; clone_size: .
cdr3_aa: CASSPTGGANTGELFF; cdr3_nt: TGCGCCAGCAGCCCTACAGGGGGCGCGAACACCGGGGAGCTGTTTTTT; j_call: TRBJ2-2; d_call: TRBD1; v_call: TRBV5-1; clone_size: .
cdr3_aa: CASREGGLSYEQYF; cdr3_nt: TGTGCCAGCAGGGAGGGGGGGCTATCCTACGAGCAGTACTTC; j_call: TRBJ2-7; d_call: .; v_call: TRBV2; clone_size: .
cdr3_aa: CASTRDLQETQYF; cdr3_nt: TGTGCCAGCACTCGGGACCTCCAAGAGACCCAGTACTTC; j_call: TRBJ2-5; d_call: .; v_call: TRBV6-5; clone_size: .